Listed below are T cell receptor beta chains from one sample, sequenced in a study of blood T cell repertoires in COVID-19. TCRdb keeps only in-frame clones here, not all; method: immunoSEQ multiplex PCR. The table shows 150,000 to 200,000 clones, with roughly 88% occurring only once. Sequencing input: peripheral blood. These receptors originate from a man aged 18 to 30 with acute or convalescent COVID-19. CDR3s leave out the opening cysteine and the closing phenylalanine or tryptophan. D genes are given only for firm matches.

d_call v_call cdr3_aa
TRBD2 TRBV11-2 ASSLVAGGFYNEQF
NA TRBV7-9 ASSLAGGITEAF
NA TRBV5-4 ASSLARTDTQY
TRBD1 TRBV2 ASKPSGGQAF
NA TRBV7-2 ASSPTLGYGYT
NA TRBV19 ASSMFGVLDSINEQY
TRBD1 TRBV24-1 ATSATGDNQPQH
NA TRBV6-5 ASGLQGGFDGYT
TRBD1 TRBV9 ASSGTGGRSGNTIY
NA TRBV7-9 ASSAEGF
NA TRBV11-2 ASSSGLLAGNTIY